This record concerns one T cell receptor beta chain sequence. Its antigen is unknown. Base qualities are not recorded, but no much larger clone differs from it by a single base. This sample was included in a study of blood T cell repertoires in COVID-19 (TCRdb year 2020). Study-wide context: The collaborator samples originated in the United States, Italy and Spain and spanned the acute and convalescent phases of COVID-19. The repertoires were made available in a free public database intended to serve as a resource for research on the immune response to SARS-CoV-2. The dataset comprised deeply sampled blood TCRbeta repertoires from subjects exposed to, actively infected with, or recovered from COVID-19. Nearly every sample came with metadata listing a de-identified subject ID, COVID-19 status, age in years and sex. Where available, HLA class I and class II types were obtained from metadata supplied by the sample provider rather than from assay-based typing. The prospective study material was composed of cDNA or gDNA derived from T cells, B-cell-depleted T cells, or PBMCs. Samples were obtained from the ongoing ImmuneRACE study (first 160 participants) and from about 1,300 subjects provided by 6 global collaborators. Study-level results and caveats: The quantity of clinical and demographic metadata differed by source and by participant and was supplied without curation.

The immunoSEQ Assay, a bias-controlled multiplex PCR, was used to amplify TCRbeta CDR3 regions from genomic DNA. The paper's processing steps were these. Nucleated cell counts per sample were estimated from amplification of reference gene primers within the assay. To quantify the absolute abundance of each unique TCRbeta CDR3 rearrangement, sequence reads were collapsed and filtered. For each sample, productive Simpson clonality was calculated as the square root of Simpson's diversity index across productive rearrangements. TCRdb took this table from immuneACCESS and kept in-frame rearrangements with V and J called. Such tables lack part of the clones; where checked against another copy, unresolved V genes explain under half of the gap, and the rest is unexplained. V, J and clone size derive from that table, while D and trimming were established from the DNA sequence. The sample includes over 55,000 clones, with approximately 86% observed a single time. Jointly, the top ten make up roughly 6.7% of the sample.

Whole blood was collected in K2EDTA tubes by collaborating institutions according to the institutions' own protocols. For TCRbeta analysis, collaborators shipped samples in one of three forms: frozen whole blood, isolated PBMCs, or DNA extracted from either of those sample types. A distance of 16 bases separates the germline ends of V and J, which lose 1 base and 3 bases respectively. The cysteine opens and the phenylalanine closes a CDR3 of 18 amino acids. Solely the CDR3 DNA is kept, with 54 bases framed from the first base. CDR1 LGHNA and CDR2 YNFKEQ are derived from the germline V gene. This receptor was obtained from a human donor with active COVID-19. The donor label of this sample is uncertain. In this chain, TRBV4-2 is recombined with TRBJ2-6; TRBD1 might be the D gene, on 7 matching bases. Sequenced input: peripheral blood. The sequence in DNA is TGTGCCAGCAGCCAAGTGGAGGAGGGGGCCTTTGGGGCCAACGTCCTGACTTTC. It is translated as CASSQVEEGAFGANVLTF.